This T cell receptor beta chain originates from a study of shared clonotypes between healthy human individuals. Study in general: CD4 naive and CD4 memory each took three plates per donor, while CD8 naive took two and CD8 memory one.

This CDR3 comprises 15 residues. V lost 8 bases and J 4 bases, leaving 21 bases between the germline ends. Findings of the study overall: The study found about 5% of naive CD4 clonotypes shared across a few donors. Relative to memory subsets, naive subsets generally showed larger estimated richness.

Only in-frame clones appear in the TCRdb table, and some are missing; sequencing was by immunoSEQ multiplex PCR. The sample lists 500,000 to 550,000 clones, around 95% occurring once. To note about this clone: Its antigen is still unknown.

There were only Caucasian adults among the donors, and all lived in Nashville, Tennessee. The chain is built from TRBV23-1 and TRBJ2-7, with TRBD1 as a possible D gene (6 bases). TRBV23-1 is placed among ORFs of uncertain function. Sequencing was performed on naive CD4+ T cells sorted from blood. Subset specified: CD45RA+ positively selected. This receptor was taken from a woman aged 25 to 39 in good health. The CDR3 here is CASVFPFTGFYEQYF. As DNA, the CDR3 is TGCGCCAGCGTATTTCCATTCACAGGGTTTTACGAGCAGTACTTC.